Detailed here is one TCR beta chain. The antigen is not known. This record belongs to a study of shared clonotypes between healthy human individuals. The overall study: Three plates each covered CD4 naive and memory; CD8 naive two, CD8 memory one.

A CD45RA-negative memory subset and a CD45RA+ naive subset were separated from the CD4+ cells. General study findings and limits: Clonotype sharing among donors was thought likely to change with sequencing depth.

Sequencing used immunoSEQ multiplex PCR; TCRdb keeps in-frame clones, though not all of them. The sample shows about 1 million clones, roughly 80% of them seen only once. This CDR3 contains 15 residues. This sequence was found in a man between 18 and 35 years old in good health. The chain combines TRBV21-1 with TRBJ2-7; TRBD2 reflects the table's D call only, with no check against the DNA. TRBV21-1 is labeled a pseudogene. Source material: memory CD4+ T cells sorted from blood. As to subset: CD45RA-negative fraction. CDR3 nucleotide sequence: TGTGCCAGCAAGGCAAAGCTAGCGGAGATCTACGAGCAGTACTTC. It codes for CASKAKLAEIYEQYF.